This T cell receptor (beta chain) came from a study of CD8+ T cells in alopecia areata. About the research overall: Those patients who were treated received oral tofacitinib, which was given at 5 to 10 mg twice daily for moderate-to-severe alopecia areata. Findings and limits, study-wide: Scalp lesions, especially in alopecia totalis/universalis, had higher clonality than normal scalp. Tofacitinib significantly reduced both scalp clonality and expanded CD8+ clones among the top 100.

Sample treatment: oral pan-JAK inhibitor, 5-10 mg twice daily. Collected material from alopecia areata patients comprised lesional scalp punch biopsies and peripheral blood. Note on this clone: The antigen is unknown.

Following extraction, RNA underwent reverse transcription to cDNA, which served as the sequencing template. Clones were sequenced by immunoSEQ multiplex PCR, and TCRdb holds only the in-frame ones, with some missing. This sample has 250,000 to 350,000 clones; 45% to 70% occur once, and the top ten carry about 0.88%. V shed 1 base and J shed 3 bases, with 16 bases lying between them. The CDR3 runs to 16 residues. Germline CDR1 and CDR2: SGHRS and YFSETQ. This sequence was found in a human donor with alopecia areata. The genes are TRBV5-1 and TRBJ1-1, with a weak D call TRBD1 (6 bases). The material sequenced was CD4+ T cells sorted from blood, taken between weeks 51 and 54, from a patient treated with tofacitinib. DNA for the CDR3: TGCGCCAGCAGCTTGTCTCCAGGGGCGGCGGACACTGAAGCTTTCTTT. Encoded protein: CASSLSPGAADTEAFF.